The T cell receptor (beta chain) described here comes from a study of T cells in Graves' hyperthyroidism and ophthalmopathy. Study-wide context: Peripheral blood samples were taken at initial diagnosis, prior to any treatment. Findings and caveats of the study: Blood held most thyroid clonotypes expanded above 0.001 frequency.

The authors obtained PBMCs from 10 ml of fresh peripheral blood. Template material for amplifying TCR beta CDR3 regions consisted of RNA transcripts. With the HTBI primer set, the TCR CDR3 went through a first round of RT-PCR. MiXCR, run by TCRdb on the multiplex PCR reads, gives a single entry per CDR3 protein. Here the sample spans about 600,000 distinct CDR3 sequences, approximately 15% being singletons. V was pared by 5 bases and J by 0 bases, with 15 bases of the junction left unmatched. The CDR3 covers 19 residues. Germline V lookup: CDR1 MNHEY, CDR2 SMNVEV (reference sequence). This clonotype was counted many times. What it binds is not known.

The sample consisted of blood. The chain joins TRBV27 to TRBJ2-1; 8 positions match TRBD1. The receptor's source is a woman between 18 and 29 years old with Graves' ophthalmopathy. The CDR3 sequence is CASSGPRQGRPDSYNEQFF. CDR3 coding DNA: TGTGCCAGCAGTGGGCCTCGACAGGGGCGTCCCGACTCCTACAATGAGCAGTTCTTC.